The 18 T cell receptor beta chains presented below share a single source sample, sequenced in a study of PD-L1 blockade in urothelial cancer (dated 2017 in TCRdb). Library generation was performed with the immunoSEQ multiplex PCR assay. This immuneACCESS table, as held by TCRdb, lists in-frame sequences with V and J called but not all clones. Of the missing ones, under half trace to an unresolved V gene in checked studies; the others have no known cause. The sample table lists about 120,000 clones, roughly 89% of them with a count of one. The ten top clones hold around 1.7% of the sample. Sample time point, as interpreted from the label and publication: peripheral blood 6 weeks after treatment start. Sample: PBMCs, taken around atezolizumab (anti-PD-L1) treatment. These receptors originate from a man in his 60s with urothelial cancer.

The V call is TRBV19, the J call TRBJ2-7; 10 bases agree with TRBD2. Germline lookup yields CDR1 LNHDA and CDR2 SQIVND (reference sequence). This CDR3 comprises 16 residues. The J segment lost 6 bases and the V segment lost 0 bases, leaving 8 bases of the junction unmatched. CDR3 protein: CASSIDSGLAGAEQYF. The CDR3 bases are TGTGCCAGTAGTATAGATTCTGGTCTAGCGGGAGCCGAGCAGTACTTC.

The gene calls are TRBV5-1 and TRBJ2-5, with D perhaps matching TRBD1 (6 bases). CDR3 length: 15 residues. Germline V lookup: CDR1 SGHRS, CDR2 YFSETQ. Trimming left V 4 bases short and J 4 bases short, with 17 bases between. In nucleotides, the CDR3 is TGCGCCAGCAGCCTCGCGGACAGAAGGGGAGAGACCCAGTACTTC. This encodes CASSLADRRGETQYF.

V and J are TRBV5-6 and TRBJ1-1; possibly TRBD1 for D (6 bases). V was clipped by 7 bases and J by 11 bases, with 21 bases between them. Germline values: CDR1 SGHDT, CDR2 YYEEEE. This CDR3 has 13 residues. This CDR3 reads CASLNRAVARAFF. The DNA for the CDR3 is TGTGCCAGCTTAAACAGGGCGGTCGCCCGGGCTTTCTTT.

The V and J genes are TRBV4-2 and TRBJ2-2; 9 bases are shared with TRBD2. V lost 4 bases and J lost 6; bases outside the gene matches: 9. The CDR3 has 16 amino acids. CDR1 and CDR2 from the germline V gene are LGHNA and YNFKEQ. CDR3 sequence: CASSLIAGVGAGELFF. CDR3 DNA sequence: TGTGCCAGCAGCCTTATAGCGGGGGTGGGCGCCGGGGAGCTGTTTTTT.

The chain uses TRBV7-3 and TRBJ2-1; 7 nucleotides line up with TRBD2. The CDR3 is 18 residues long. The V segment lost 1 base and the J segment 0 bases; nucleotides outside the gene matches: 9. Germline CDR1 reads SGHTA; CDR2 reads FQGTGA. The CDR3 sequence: CASSLIGTGGSSYNEQFF. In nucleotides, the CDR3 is TGTGCCAGCAGCTTAATAGGCACCGGCGGGAGCTCCTACAATGAGCAGTTCTTC.

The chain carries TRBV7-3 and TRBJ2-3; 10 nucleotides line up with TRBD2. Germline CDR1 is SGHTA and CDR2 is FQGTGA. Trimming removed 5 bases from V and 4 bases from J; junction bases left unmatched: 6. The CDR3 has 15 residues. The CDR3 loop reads CASSPASGSADTQYF. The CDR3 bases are TGTGCCAGCAGCCCAGCTAGCGGGAGTGCAGATACGCAGTATTTT. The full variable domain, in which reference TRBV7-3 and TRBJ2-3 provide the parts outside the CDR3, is GAGVSQTPSNKVTEKGKYVELRCDPISGHTALYWYRQSLGQGPEFLIYFQGTGAADDSGLPNDRFFAVRPEGSVSTLKIQRTERGDSAVYLCASSPASGSADTQYFGPGTRLTVL.

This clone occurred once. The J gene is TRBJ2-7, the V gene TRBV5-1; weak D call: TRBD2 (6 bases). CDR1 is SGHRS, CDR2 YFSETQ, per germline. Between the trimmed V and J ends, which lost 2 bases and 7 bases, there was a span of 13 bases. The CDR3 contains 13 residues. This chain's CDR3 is CASSFYAGGEQYF. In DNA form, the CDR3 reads TGCGCCAGCAGCTTCTACGCCGGGGGTGAGCAGTACTTC.

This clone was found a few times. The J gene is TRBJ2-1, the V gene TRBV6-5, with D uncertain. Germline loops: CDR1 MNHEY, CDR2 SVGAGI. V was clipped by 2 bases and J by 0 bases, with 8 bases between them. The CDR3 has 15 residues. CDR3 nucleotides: TGTGCCAGCAGTTACGGGCCCCTCTCCTACAATGAGCAGTTCTTC. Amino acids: CASSYGPLSYNEQFF.

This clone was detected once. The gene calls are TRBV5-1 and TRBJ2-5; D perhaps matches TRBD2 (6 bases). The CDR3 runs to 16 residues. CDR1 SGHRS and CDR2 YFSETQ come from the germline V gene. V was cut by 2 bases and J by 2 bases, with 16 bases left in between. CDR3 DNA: TGCGCCAGCAGCTTCGGGGCGGGGTTTGATCAAGAGACCCAGTACTTC. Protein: CASSFGAGFDQETQYF.

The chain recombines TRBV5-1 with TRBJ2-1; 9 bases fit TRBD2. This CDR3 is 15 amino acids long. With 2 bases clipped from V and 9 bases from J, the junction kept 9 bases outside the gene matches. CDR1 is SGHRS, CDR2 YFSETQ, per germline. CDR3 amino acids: CASSFGREGYGEQFF. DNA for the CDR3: TGCGCCAGCAGCTTCGGGCGGGAGGGGTATGGTGAGCAGTTCTTC.

The DNA for the CDR3 is TGTGCCAGCAGCCCCGGGGGGGAATCTGCCAAAAACATTCAGTACTTC. It is translated as CASSPGGESAKNIQYF. The rearrangement uses TRBV5-4 and TRBJ2-4; 8 positions match TRBD2. Per germline, CDR1 SGHNT and CDR2 YYREEE (reference sequence). The CDR3 has 16 residues. The V and J ends lost 4 bases and 1 base, in that order; junction bases with no gene match: 7.

CDR3 in DNA: TGTGCCAGCAGCGTTGGAGCGGGGGGGGCCTACGAGCAGTACTTC. Translation gives CASSVGAGGAYEQYF. The chain has TRBV9 and TRBJ2-7; 10 bases map to TRBD2. The CDR3 covers 15 residues. V lost 2 bases, J lost 2 bases, and 4 bases stayed unmatched. Germline-derived CDR1 and CDR2 are SGDLS and YYNGEE.

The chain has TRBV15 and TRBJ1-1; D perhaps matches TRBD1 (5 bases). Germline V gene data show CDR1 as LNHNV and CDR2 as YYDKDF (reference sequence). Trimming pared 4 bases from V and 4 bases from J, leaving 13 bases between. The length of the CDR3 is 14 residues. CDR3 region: CATSTRLGGTEAFF. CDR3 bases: TGTGCCACCAGCACCAGACTGGGGGGCACTGAAGCTTTCTTT. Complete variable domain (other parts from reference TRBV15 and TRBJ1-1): DAMVIQNPRYQVTQFGKPVTLSCSQTLNHNVMYWYQQKSSQAPKLLFHYYDKDFNNEADTPDNFQSRRPNTSFCFLDIRSPGLGDTAMYLCATSTRLGGTEAFFGQGTRLTVV.

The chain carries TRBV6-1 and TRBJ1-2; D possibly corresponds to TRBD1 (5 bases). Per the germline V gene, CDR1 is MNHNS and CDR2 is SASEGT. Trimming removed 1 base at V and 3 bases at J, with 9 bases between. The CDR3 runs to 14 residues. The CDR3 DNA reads TGTGCCAGCAGTGAAGGCAGGGCGGACTATGGCTACACCTTC. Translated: CASSEGRADYGYTF.

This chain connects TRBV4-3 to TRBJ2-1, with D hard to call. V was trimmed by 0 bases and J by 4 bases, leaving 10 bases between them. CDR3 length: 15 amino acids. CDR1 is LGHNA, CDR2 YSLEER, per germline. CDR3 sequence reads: CASSQDGSRYNEQFF. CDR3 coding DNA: TGCGCCAGCAGCCAAGACGGTAGCCGATACAATGAGCAGTTCTTC.

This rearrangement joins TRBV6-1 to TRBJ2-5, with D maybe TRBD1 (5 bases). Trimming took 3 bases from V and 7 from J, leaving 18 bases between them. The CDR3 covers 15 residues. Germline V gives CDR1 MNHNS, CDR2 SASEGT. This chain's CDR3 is CASSDLDSIVGTQYF. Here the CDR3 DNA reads TGTGCCAGCAGTGATTTAGACAGTATAGTTGGGACCCAGTACTTC.

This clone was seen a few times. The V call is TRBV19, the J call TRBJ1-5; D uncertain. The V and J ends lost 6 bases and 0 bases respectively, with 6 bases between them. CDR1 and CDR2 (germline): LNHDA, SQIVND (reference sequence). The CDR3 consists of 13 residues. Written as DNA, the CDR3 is TGTGCCAGTAGACTGTATAGCAATCAGCCCCAGCATTTT. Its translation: CASRLYSNQPQHF.

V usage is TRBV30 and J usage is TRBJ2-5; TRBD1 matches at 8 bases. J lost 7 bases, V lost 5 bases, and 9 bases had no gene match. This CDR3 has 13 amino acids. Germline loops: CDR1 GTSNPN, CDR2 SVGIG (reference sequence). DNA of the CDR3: TGTGCCTGGCAGACAGGGGCCTCGGGGACCCAGTACTTC. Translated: CAWQTGASGTQYF.